This section outlines one TCR beta chain sequence together with its context. What this receptor recognizes is not known. Within one base of it there is no much larger clone, and no base qualities were kept. The cysteine opens and the phenylalanine closes a CDR3 of 14 amino acids. The entry retains the CDR3 DNA only, 42 bases that are in frame from base 1. CDR1 and CDR2, looked up from the germline V gene, are MNHEY and SVGAGI. The germline ends are 9 bases apart after V is trimmed by 4 bases and J by 0 bases. This entry belongs to a study of beta chain features in type 1 diabetes (dated by TCRdb to about 2018). For the study in its entirety: Mean age, gender distribution, total cell number and subset yield were not different between patients and healthy donors. Naive and central memory subsets were obtained from all 30 or so donors, but regulatory and stem cell-like memory subsets were isolated from only 8 patients and roughly 8 healthy donors. A total of roughly 99,000,000 sorted cells were examined across all samples, and the number of cells per subset was strongly correlated with RNA yield. In the study, recently diagnosed type 1 diabetes patients and matched healthy donors were compared on the TCRB repertoires of their sorted circulating CD4+ T cell subsets.

Each donor gave one peripheral blood draw, approximately 100 mL on average, collected into heparinised tubes. Naive, central memory, regulatory and stem cell-like memory CD4+ T cells were sorted on a BD FACSAria II using a panel including CD45RO, CCR7, CD25, CD127, CD95 and CD27. Every sorted population had a purity above 95%. PBMCs were isolated immediately by Lymphoprep density gradient centrifugation and stained directly without culture. To minimize batch effects, samples were stained and sorted in pairs, one healthy donor with one patient per experiment. The full study reports these points: PCR might favor shorter templates, but patient and control samples were amplified and corrected together, so any skew would affect both groups equally. Only small numbers of individuals were included in the HLA sub-analyses, which left unresolved whether HLA type had any influence on TCRB rearrangement. At VDJ recombination sites, patients with type 1 diabetes made fewer insertions and deleted more nucleotides, a pattern implying thymic rearrangement abnormalities. Because cDNA was sequenced instead of genomic DNA, highly expressing activated cells could be over-represented, though the groups showed no difference in activation or CD3 levels. Naive, central memory and regulatory TCRB repertoires appeared more similar among patients than among healthy donors. Type 1 diabetes patients showed a moderate but significant shortening of TCRB CDR3 length in all four CD4+ subsets.

All of the isolated RNA was reverse transcribed with the High Capacity cDNA Reverse Transcription Kit, so expressed TCRB transcripts were sequenced. Naive, central memory and regulatory T cell samples underwent deep immunoSEQ sequencing, averaging roughly 3.5 million total reads per sample. Sorted cells were lysed in RLT buffer, and RNA was extracted using DNase-treated RNeasy Micro or Mini kits according to cell number. To prevent cross-contamination, each cell subset was processed individually, whereas patient and healthy donor samples were processed jointly. Using the immunoSEQ multiplex PCR, TCRB sequences were amplified from cDNA into 87-bp fragments spanning the CDR3 region. Sequencing of the amplicons was done on the Illumina HiSeq platform. In the original analysis: PCR bias was corrected computationally using synthetic template baselines, and reads within Hamming distance 2 were collapsed, with unmergeable singletons discarded. Reads were aligned against IMGT so that V, D and J genes, CDR3 length and insertions or deletions at six rearrangement sites could be assigned. Clonotype counts were normalized to sorted cell number within each subset before computing true diversity and Gini coefficients with the tcR R package. Repertoire sharing was quantified using the overlap coefficient calculated on TCRB nucleotide sequences. Here the immuneACCESS table is served through TCRdb, limited to in-frame sequences with V and J called. Missing clones are a known gap in these copies; in checked studies unresolved V genes cover under half, and the rest lacks a known reason. V, J and clone size derive from that table, while D and trimming were established from the DNA sequence. Counted in this sample were about 340,000 clones; roughly 8% of them appeared once. The ten largest make up around 0.45% of the sample.

Source material: central memory CD4+ T cells from blood. The TCR was taken from a woman aged 18-30 years in good health. The chain is made from TRBV6-5 and TRBJ1-1; no D gene can be assigned with confidence. The CDR3 amino acid sequence is: CASSLSSMNTEAFF. The bases are TGTGCCAGCAGTTTAAGTTCCATGAACACTGAAGCTTTCTTT.